One and the same sample provided the 20 T cell receptor beta chains below, sequenced in a study of T cells in Graves' hyperthyroidism and ophthalmopathy. The TCR beta CDR3 regions underwent amplification using RNA transcripts as the source. A first-round RT-PCR of the TCR CDR3 used the HTBI primer set. In TCRdb, the multiplex PCR reads were re-called with MiXCR into one record per CDR3 protein. This sample has a few hundred thousand distinct CDR3 sequences, with 14% found just once. Sequenced input: blood. These receptors were obtained from a woman aged 25 to 39 with Graves' ophthalmopathy.

The rearrangement joins TRBV10-3 to TRBJ2-2, with 7 bases lining up with TRBD1. V trimming: 6 bases; J trimming: 1 base; junction bases outside the gene matches: 5. This CDR3 spans 15 amino acids. CDR1 is ENHRY and CDR2 is SYGVKD in the germline V gene. The CDR3 DNA reads TGTGCCATCAGACGACGGACAGGGAACACCGGGGAGCTGTTTTTT. It translates to CAIRRRTGNTGELFF.

The chain employs TRBV19 and TRBJ2-5; the match to TRBD2 covers 9 bases. Per the germline V gene, CDR1 is LNHDA and CDR2 is SQIVND (reference sequence). CDR3 length: 16 residues. The V and J ends lost 1 base and 8 bases, in that order; junction bases with no gene match: 11. Here the CDR3 reads CASSIGGGAGEETQYF. The CDR3 DNA reads as TGTGCCAGTAGTATAGGCGGGGGGGCGGGGGAGGAAACCCAGTACTTC.

This clonotype was counted a few times. This chain links TRBV14 with TRBJ1-1; possibly TRBD1 for D (6 bases). Trimming took 8 bases from V and 6 from J, leaving 19 bases between them. Germline V CDR1 and CDR2: SGHDN, FVKESK. This CDR3 contains 14 residues. CDR3 DNA sequence: TGTGCCAGCCGGGCTCGAGGGGGTGGAGCTGAAGCTTTCTTT. Protein sequence: CASRARGGGAEAFF. The entire variable domain, with the rest obtained from reference TRBV14 and TRBJ1-1, is as follows: EAGVTQFPSHSVIEKGQTVTLRCDPISGHDNLYWYRRVMGKEIKFLLHFVKESKQDESGMPNNRFLAERTGGTYSTLKVQPAELEDSGVYFCASRARGGGAEAFFGQGTRLTVV.

In its sample, this clonotype was seen many times. This chain connects TRBV28 to TRBJ1-5; 7 bases fit TRBD1. Germline lookup yields CDR1 MDHEN and CDR2 SYDVKM. Unmatched junction bases numbered 17, after V lost 8 bases and J lost 7 bases. The CDR3 sequence is 16 residues long. CDR3 sequence: CASGTQIRGQRQPQHF. In DNA form, the CDR3 reads TGTGCCAGCGGCACTCAAATTAGGGGGCAGAGGCAGCCCCAGCATTTT.

This clonotype was counted between two and nine times. The rearrangement links TRBV27 to TRBJ2-5; the D is unclear. The ends were cut back, 3 bases at V and 2 bases at J, with 10 bases in the middle. This CDR3 contains 14 residues. CDR1 is MNHEY and CDR2 is SMNVEV in the germline V gene (reference sequence). CDR3 bases: TGTGCCAGCAGTTTTACCATGAAACAAGAGACCCAGTACTTC. It yields the protein CASSFTMKQETQYF.

The chain recombines TRBV10-2 with TRBJ1-1; perhaps TRBD1 as D (5 bases). The CDR3 totals 14 residues. V lost 6 bases and J lost 4, with 15 bases in between. Looked up from germline, CDR1 is WSHSY and CDR2 is SAAADI. The CDR3: CASSPAGSSTEAFF. DNA for the CDR3: TGCGCCAGCAGCCCTGCAGGGTCCAGCACTGAAGCTTTCTTT.

The CDR3, as DNA: TGTGCCAGTAGAAAGGCTTTTGGCTATGGCTACACCTTC. It encodes CASRKAFGYGYTF. The chain joins TRBV19 to TRBJ1-2, with no clear D. Between the trimmed V and J ends, which lost 6 bases and 4 bases, there was a span of 12 bases. CDR3 length equals 13 residues. Germline CDR1 is LNHDA and CDR2 is SQIVND (reference sequence).

This sequence joins TRBV5-1 and TRBJ2-5, with D maybe TRBD1 (6 bases). The CDR3 extends over 14 amino acids. CDR1 and CDR2 from the germline V gene are SGHRS and YFSETQ. V was shortened by 0 bases and J by 4 bases, with 10 bases between the two germline ends. The CDR3 here is CASSLDRVGETQYF. The CDR3 DNA reads as TGCGCCAGCAGCTTGGACAGGGTTGGAGAGACCCAGTACTTC.

With respect to this clonotype: Lacking the conserved final phenylalanine or tryptophan, this CDR3 likely reflects a read error. The rearrangement links TRBV7-6 to TRBJ2-7; the D gene is possibly TRBD2 (7 bases). The germline gives CDR1 SGHVS, CDR2 FNYEAQ. Between the trimmed V and J ends, which lost 5 bases and 5 bases, there was a span of 19 bases. This CDR3 comprises 15 residues. The CDR3 nucleotides are TGTGCCAGCAGCGTTGTGGCGGGGGCCTTACACGAGCAGTACCTC. This codes for CASSVVAGALHEQYL.

This clonotype was observed a few times. The rearrangement joins TRBV7-9 to TRBJ2-3; TRBD2 might be the D (7 bases). V lost 8 bases and J 2 bases, leaving 23 bases between the germline ends. The CDR3 sequence is 17 residues long. The germline CDR1 and CDR2 sequences are SEHNR and FQNEAQ (reference sequence). CDR3 amino acids: CASWTQRGEGDTDTQYF. The CDR3 DNA reads as TGTGCCAGCTGGACACAACGGGGGGAGGGGGACACAGATACGCAGTATTTT.

This clonotype has just a few counts. V gene TRBV19 combines with J gene TRBJ1-1; TRBD1 agrees at 7 bases. Germline CDR1 LNHDA, CDR2 SQIVND (reference sequence). The length of the CDR3 is 17 residues. Losses at the gene ends were 5 bases for V and 4 bases for J; bases not matched to a gene: 16. In DNA form, the CDR3 reads TGTGCCAGTAGTCCGATCCCGGCAGGGGGGCGGACCACTGAAGCTTTCTTT. This codes for CASSPIPAGGRTTEAFF.

This chain connects TRBV7-2 to TRBJ2-7; 9 positions agree with TRBD2. Trimming at V came to 1 base and at J to 4 bases, leaving 8 bases not matched to a gene. There are 16 residues in the CDR3. CDR1 is SGHTA, CDR2 FQGNSA, per germline. The CDR3 spells CASSLDAGGSGYEQYF. DNA of the CDR3: TGTGCCAGCAGCTTAGATGCGGGGGGGTCGGGTTACGAGCAGTACTTC.

This clonotype was picked up many times. The chain combines TRBV2 with TRBJ1-1; TRBD1 matches at 7 bases. The V gene's germline CDR1 is SNHLY and CDR2 FYNNEI. The CDR3 is 14 amino acids. CDR3 sequence (DNA): TGTGCGAAGCACCCGGGACAGATGAACACTGAAGCTTTCTTT. It yields the protein CAKHPGQMNTEAFF.

This clonotype came up many times. This chain connects TRBV20-1 to TRBJ1-5, with 8 positions matching TRBD1. Looked up from germline, CDR1 is DFQATT and CDR2 is SNEGSKA (reference sequence). After removal of 6 bases from V and 3 bases from J, the junction contained 13 bases not matched to a gene. This CDR3 is 16 amino acids long. This CDR3 reads CSATPIGTGINQPQHF. The DNA of the CDR3 is TGCAGTGCAACACCTATCGGGACAGGAATCAATCAGCCCCAGCATTTT.

The chain is built from TRBV6-1 and TRBJ1-5, with D perhaps TRBD1 (5 bases). Germline V gene sequence: CDR1 MNHNS, CDR2 SASEGT. Trimming took off 4 bases at V and 4 bases at J, with 23 bases between the two ends. This CDR3 is built from 18 residues. The CDR3 loop is CASSVRRRGGLRNQPQHF. CDR3 nucleotide sequence: TGTGCCAGCAGTGTGAGGCGGAGGGGTGGGCTTCGTAATCAGCCCCAGCATTTT.

The rearrangement links TRBV24-1 to TRBJ2-3, with 10 bases lining up with TRBD2. The CDR3 loop spans 14 amino acids. Losses at the gene ends were 6 bases for V and 3 bases for J; bases not matched to a gene: 2. Germline loops: CDR1 KGHDR, CDR2 SFDVKD. This CDR3 reads CATSSGGGTDTQYF. CDR3 bases: TGTGCCACCAGTAGCGGGGGGGGGACAGATACGCAGTATTTT.

The table lists this clonotype with a few counts. The V call is TRBV7-2, the J call TRBJ1-2; the match to TRBD1 covers 7 bases. This CDR3 region has 15 residues. The germline V gene encodes CDR1 SGHTA and CDR2 FQGNSA. J was trimmed by 2 bases and V by 4 bases; bases with no gene match: 7. The CDR3 nucleotides read TGTGCCAGCAGCTACGAGTTACAGGGGAACTATGGCTACACCTTC. Amino acid sequence: CASSYELQGNYGYTF.

This clonotype was counted ten times or more. The chain has TRBV7-2 and TRBJ1-1; a possible D gene is TRBD1 (5 bases). The CDR3 runs to 15 residues. Trimming took 1 base from V and 0 from J, leaving 9 bases between them. CDR1 and CDR2 from the germline V gene are SGHTA and FQGNSA. The chain's CDR3 is CASSLEGAMNTEAFF. The CDR3 region has the DNA TGTGCCAGCAGCTTAGAAGGGGCCATGAACACTGAAGCTTTCTTT.

In its sample, this clonotype was seen many times. The chain carries TRBV28 and TRBJ2-3; D is unclear. Germline CDR1 and CDR2: MDHEN and SYDVKM. The CDR3 sequence is 14 residues long. V was pared by 3 bases and J by 0 bases, with 7 bases between. The CDR3 nucleotides read TGTGCCAGCAGTTTGCGGAGTAGCACAGATACGCAGTATTTT. Amino acids: CASSLRSSTDTQYF. The variable domain in full, completed from reference TRBV28 and TRBJ2-3, reads DVKVTQSSRYLVKRTGEKVFLECVQDMDHENMFWYRQDPGLGLRLIYFSYDVKMKEKGDIPEGYSVSREKKERFSLILESASTNQTSMYLCASSLRSSTDTQYFGPGTRLTVL.

This clonotype was detected ten times or more. The chain recombines TRBV6-1 with TRBJ2-7; possible D gene TRBD1, 7 bases. V lost 8 bases, J lost 2 bases, and 13 bases lay in between. This CDR3 is built from 13 residues. Germline V gives CDR1 MNHNS, CDR2 SASEGT. Here the CDR3 DNA reads TGTGCCAGCGCCAGGGGGGACGCCTACGAGCAGTACTTC. Protein: CASARGDAYEQYF.